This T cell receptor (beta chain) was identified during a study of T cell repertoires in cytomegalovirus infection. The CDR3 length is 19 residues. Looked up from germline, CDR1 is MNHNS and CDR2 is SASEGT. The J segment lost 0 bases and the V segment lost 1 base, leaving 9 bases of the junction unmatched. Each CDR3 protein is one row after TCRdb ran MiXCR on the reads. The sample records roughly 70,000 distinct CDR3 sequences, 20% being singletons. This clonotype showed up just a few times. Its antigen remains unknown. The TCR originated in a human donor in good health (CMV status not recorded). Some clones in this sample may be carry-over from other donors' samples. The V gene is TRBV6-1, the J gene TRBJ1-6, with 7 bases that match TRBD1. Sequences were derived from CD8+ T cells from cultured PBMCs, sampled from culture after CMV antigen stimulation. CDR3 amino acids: CASSEVVGQPYSYNSPLHF. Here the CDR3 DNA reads TGTGCCAGCAGTGAAGTAGTGGGACAGCCTTACTCCTATAATTCACCCCTCCACTTT.